What follows describes a single TCR beta chain. Its target is not known. The data derive from a study of shared clonotypes between healthy human individuals. Study-level points and caveats: Collection of samples was limited to blood; tissue repertoires likely differ.

The method was immunoSEQ multiplex PCR; TCRdb's version includes in-frame clones alone and lacks a portion of them. The profile covers about 980,000 clones, with 76% appearing a single time and about 1.5% taken by the ten largest. The CDR3 runs 15 residues. Germline assignment: CDR1 SNHLY and CDR2 FYNNEI. The J segment lost 2 bases and the V segment lost 6 bases, leaving 6 bases of the junction unmatched. This sequence was found in a young man in good health. The source material was memory CD4+ T cells sorted from blood. Subset of the sample: CD45RA-negative fraction. This chain uses TRBV2 with TRBJ1-5; the match to TRBD1 covers 8 bases. CDR3: CASRREGQGNQPQHF. The CDR3 DNA reads TGTGCCAGCAGGCGAGAGGGACAGGGCAATCAGCCCCAGCATTTT.